The clone carrying this T cell receptor (beta chain) has more than one count but fewer than ten. What it binds is unknown. The CDR3 extends over 15 amino acids. Germline-derived CDR1 and CDR2 are SGHRS and YFSETQ. The ends were cut back, 0 bases at V and 3 bases at J, with 12 bases in the middle. The source of the sample is a study of T cells after yellow fever vaccination. Study background: Those fractions that held only low numbers of cells were prepared using the SMART-Seq v4 Ultra Low Input RNA kit. Whole-study findings and limits: Among primary-vaccination clones, most reappeared after the booster, at 96% for CD4 and more than 85% for CD8.

TCRdb independently ran MiXCR on the 5' RACE reads; one entry per CDR3 protein. The table lists 450,000 to 650,000 distinct CDR3 sequences, 20% to 25% of them singletons. The sequence derives from a young man who received the YFV17D yellow fever vaccine. The input for sequencing was PBMCs, taken more than 20 days after the first yellow fever vaccination. The V gene is TRBV5-1, the J gene TRBJ2-5; TRBD2 might be the D (6 bases). The CDR3 DNA follows: TGCGCCAGCAGCTTGGCTCCGGGAGCCGAAGAGACCCAGTACTTC. Translation: CASSLAPGAEETQYF. Filled out from reference TRBV5-1 and TRBJ2-5, the complete variable domain reads KAGVTQTPRYLIKTRGQQVTLSCSPISGHRSVSWYQQTPGQGLQFLFEYFSETQRNKGNFPGRFSGRQFSNSRSEMNVSTLELGDSALYLCASSLAPGAEETQYFGPGTRLLVL.